The 31 T cell receptor beta chains given below trace back to one sample, sequenced in a study of T cell responses to AZD1222 COVID-19 vaccine. Some clones are missing from TCRdb's copy, which holds only in-frame ones; the method was immunoSEQ multiplex PCR. The sample lists 120,000 to 150,000 clones; approximately 89% were seen once. Material: peripheral blood, obtained 28 days after the second AZD1222 dose. The receptors derive from an adult who received the AZD1222 COVID-19 vaccine.

The chain couples TRBV7-3 to TRBJ2-1; TRBD1 or TRBD2 may be the D gene (6 bases each). The CDR3 length is 15 residues. The germline gives CDR1 SGHTA, CDR2 FQGTGA. V dropped 4 bases and J dropped 8 bases, with 18 bases sitting between them. DNA for the CDR3: TGTGCCAGCAGCTCGACTGGCCTGGGGGGCGATGAGCAGTTCTTC. Translated: CASSSTGLGGDEQFF.

The chain links TRBV5-1 to TRBJ2-3; TRBD2 aligns across 8 bases. The CDR3 loop spans 15 amino acids. V gave up 4 bases and J gave up 6 bases; unmatched junction bases: 10. Looked up from germline, CDR1 is SGHRS and CDR2 is YFSETQ. The DNA of the CDR3 is TGCGCCAGCAGCCTGTCGGGAGGGCCTGCGGATACGCAGTATTTT. Translating gives CASSLSGGPADTQYF. The complete variable domain, with remaining parts taken from reference TRBV5-1 and TRBJ2-3, reads KAGVTQTPRYLIKTRGQQVTLSCSPISGHRSVSWYQQTPGQGLQFLFEYFSETQRNKGNFPGRFSGRQFSNSRSEMNVSTLELGDSALYLCASSLSGGPADTQYFGPGTRLTVL.

This clone has more than one count but fewer than ten. The chain combines TRBV19 with TRBJ2-1; the D gene is possibly TRBD1 (6 bases). The germline V gene encodes CDR1 LNHDA and CDR2 SQIVND (reference sequence). The germline V and J ends were trimmed by 0 bases and 6 bases, with 6 bases remaining between them. The CDR3 has 13 residues. The DNA of the CDR3 is TGTGCCAGTAGTATAGACAGGGGCAATGAGCAGTTCTTC. The encoded protein is CASSIDRGNEQFF.

The CDR3 loop reads CASRMGLANGNEQFF. The DNA of the CDR3 is TGTGCCAGTAGGATGGGACTAGCGAACGGAAATGAGCAGTTCTTC. This sequence joins TRBV19 and TRBJ2-1; 10 bases match TRBD2. V gave up 6 bases and J gave up 7 bases; unmatched junction bases: 9. In germline, CDR1 is LNHDA, CDR2 SQIVND (reference sequence). There are 15 residues in the CDR3.

The rearrangement joins TRBV3-1 (or the pseudogene TRBV3-2) to TRBJ2-1; the D is unclear. The CDR3 is 14 amino acids. Germline V lookup: CDR1 LGHDT, CDR2 YNNKEL (reference sequence). V lost 5 bases to trimming and J lost 2 bases, with 10 bases between them. Written as DNA, the CDR3 is TGTGCCAGCAGCTCCACCTCGGCCTACAATGAGCAGTTCTTC. Amino acid sequence: CASSSTSAYNEQFF.

The chain recombines TRBV7-2 with TRBJ1-1; 8 bases agree with TRBD1. V was pared by 7 bases and J by 5 bases, with 9 bases of the junction left unmatched. CDR3 size: 14 residues. Germline loops: CDR1 SGHTA, CDR2 FQGNSA. The CDR3 loop is CASTLDRGWTEAFF. The DNA of the CDR3 is TGTGCCAGCACCCTCGACAGGGGATGGACTGAAGCTTTCTTT.

V gene TRBV19 combines with J gene TRBJ1-3; D not resolved. V lost 3 bases to trimming and J lost 2 bases, with 8 bases between them. The CDR3 length is 14 residues. The germline gives CDR1 LNHDA, CDR2 SQIVND (reference sequence). The CDR3: CASSIATAGNTIYF. The CDR3 DNA sequence: TGTGCCAGTAGTATTGCGACTGCTGGAAACACCATATATTTT.

V gene TRBV7-2 combines with J gene TRBJ1-1; D call uncertain. The CDR3 length is 14 residues. Germline CDR1 and CDR2: SGHTA and FQGNSA. The V end lost 5 bases, the J end lost 3 bases, and 13 bases lay between the germline ends. CDR3: CASSRHGEYTEAFF. In nucleotides, the CDR3 is TGTGCCAGCAGCCGTCATGGGGAGTACACTGAAGCTTTCTTT. The whole variable domain, filled in from reference TRBV7-2 and TRBJ1-1, reads GAGVSQSPSNKVTEKGKDVELRCDPISGHTALYWYRQSLGQGLEFLIYFQGNSAPDKSGLPSDRFSAERTGGSVSTLTIQRTQQEDSAVYLCASSRHGEYTEAFFGQGTRLTVV.

This sequence joins TRBV6-5 and TRBJ1-3; D is unclear. Per germline, CDR1 MNHEY and CDR2 SVGAGI. The CDR3 length is 15 residues. The V and J ends lost 4 bases and 4 bases respectively, with 14 bases between them. The CDR3 spells CASSLGQVGGNTIYF. In DNA, the CDR3 is TGTGCCAGCAGTTTAGGGCAGGTGGGGGGAAACACCATATATTTT.

This clone was observed once. V and J are TRBV28 and TRBJ2-3; 9 nucleotides line up with TRBD1. V gave up 4 bases and J gave up 3 bases; unmatched junction bases: 5. Per germline, CDR1 MDHEN and CDR2 SYDVKM. This CDR3 is built from 15 residues. This CDR3 reads CASSSGQGVTDTQYF. CDR3 DNA sequence: TGTGCCAGCAGTTCGGGACAGGGTGTGACAGATACGCAGTATTTT.

This chain connects TRBV6-5 to TRBJ2-2, with TRBD1 matching 12 bases. Looked up from germline, CDR1 is MNHEY and CDR2 is SVGAGI. This CDR3 region has 16 residues. V dropped 4 bases and J dropped 8; count of bases not matched to a gene: 8. The CDR3 spells CASSFRDRGLLGELFF. The CDR3 coding sequence is TGTGCCAGCAGTTTCCGGGACAGGGGGCTTTTGGGGGAGCTGTTTTTT.

This chain joins TRBV6-1 and TRBJ1-1; D call uncertain. CDR3 length equals 13 residues. The ends were cut back, 1 base at V and 4 bases at J, with 7 bases in the middle. Germline-derived CDR1 and CDR2 are MNHNS and SASEGT. The CDR3 reads CASSEGFSTEAFF. CDR3 DNA: TGTGCCAGCAGTGAAGGATTTAGCACTGAAGCTTTCTTT.

The CDR3 sequence: CASSPGRAGGGNTQYF. CDR3 nucleotide sequence: TGTGCCAGCAGTCCCGGTCGAGCGGGGGGTGGTAATACGCAGTATTTT. The V call is TRBV6-2 or TRBV6-3, the J call TRBJ2-3; 9 bases line up with TRBD2. The CDR3 totals 16 residues. Trimming removed 5 bases from V and 7 bases from J; junction bases left unmatched: 13. CDR1 is MNHEY, CDR2 SVGEGT, per germline.

A note on this clone: This CDR3 is also generated by other DNA sequences in the sample. J is TRBJ1-1 and V is TRBV5-1; 7 bases fit TRBD1. Germline loops: CDR1 SGHRS, CDR2 YFSETQ. After removal of 0 bases from V and 3 bases from J, the junction contained 5 bases not matched to a gene. The CDR3 has 15 residues. The CDR3 sequence: CASSLGGTADTEAFF. The CDR3 DNA reads as TGCGCCAGCAGCTTGGGGGGGACAGCCGACACTGAAGCTTTCTTT.

The rearrangement uses TRBV7-9 and TRBJ2-5, with a weak D call TRBD1 (6 bases). V was cut by 5 bases and J by 5 bases, with 27 bases left in between. Germline values: CDR1 SEHNR, CDR2 FQNEAQ (reference sequence). The CDR3 contains 18 residues. This CDR3 is CASSAQPGTGSAGETQYF. CDR3 bases: TGTGCCAGCAGCGCCCAGCCGGGCACAGGGTCCGCCGGTGAGACCCAGTACTTC.

The chain recombines TRBV30 with TRBJ2-2; D unresolved. Trimming shortened V by 2 bases and J by 9 bases, and 10 bases separated the two germline ends. CDR3 length: 12 residues. Germline loops: CDR1 GTSNPN, CDR2 SVGIG (reference sequence). The CDR3 protein is CAWSRTPRELFF. CDR3 nucleotide sequence: TGTGCCTGGAGTCGAACGCCCCGGGAGCTGTTTTTT. Drawing the rest from reference TRBV30 and TRBJ2-2, the complete variable domain is SQTIHQWPATLVQPVGSPLSLECTVEGTSNPNLYWYRQAAGRGLQLLFYSVGIGQISSEVPQNLSASRPQDRQFILSSKKLLLSDSGFYLCAWSRTPRELFFGEGSRLTVL.

The rearrangement joins TRBV19 to TRBJ2-7, with D possibly being TRBD1 (5 bases). CDR3 size: 15 residues. Per germline, CDR1 LNHDA and CDR2 SQIVND (reference sequence). V was trimmed by 3 bases and J by 6 bases, leaving 18 bases between them. Here the CDR3 reads CASSIFMAGRSEQYF. CDR3 nucleotides: TGTGCCAGTAGTATCTTCATGGCAGGGCGTTCCGAGCAGTACTTC.

This clone was observed once. The chain carries TRBV28 and TRBJ1-5; D unresolved. V dropped 5 bases and J dropped 0 bases, with 17 bases sitting between them. This CDR3 region has 17 residues. Germline V gene lookup returns CDR1 MDHEN and CDR2 SYDVKM. The CDR3 sequence is CASSEYQTADSNQPQHF. The CDR3 region has the DNA TGTGCCAGCAGTGAATATCAGACGGCGGATAGCAATCAGCCCCAGCATTTT. Using reference TRBV28 and TRBJ1-5 for the parts outside the CDR3, the full variable domain is DVKVTQSSRYLVKRTGEKVFLECVQDMDHENMFWYRQDPGLGLRLIYFSYDVKMKEKGDIPEGYSVSREKKERFSLILESASTNQTSMYLCASSEYQTADSNQPQHFGDGTRLSIL.

Only one count was recorded for this clone. V is TRBV7-2 and J is TRBJ2-2, with a weak D call TRBD1 (6 bases). Germline CDR1 reads SGHTA; CDR2 reads FQGNSA. V was clipped by 1 base and J by 3 bases, with 6 bases between them. CDR3 size: 14 residues. This chain's CDR3 is CASSLGQDTGELFF. The CDR3 coding sequence is TGTGCCAGCAGCTTAGGACAGGACACCGGGGAGCTGTTTTTT.

The V gene is TRBV6-6, the J gene TRBJ2-1; D is perhaps TRBD1 (6 bases). Trimming took off 6 bases at V and 3 bases at J, with 9 bases between the two ends. Germline CDR1 is MNHNY and CDR2 is SVGAGI (reference sequence). The CDR3 runs 13 residues. CDR3 bases: TGTGCCAGCAGCCGGGACAACTACAATGAGCAGTTCTTC. Its translation: CASSRDNYNEQFF.

The chain employs TRBV6-4 and TRBJ1-1; D call uncertain. Trimming cost V 10 bases and J 0 bases, with 12 bases left between them. CDR1 MRHNA and CDR2 SNTAGT come from the germline V gene. CDR3 length: 13 residues. This chain's CDR3 is CATPRGLNTEAFF. CDR3 in DNA: TGTGCCACCCCTCGAGGGTTGAACACTGAAGCTTTCTTT.

This clone was counted between two and nine times. The chain combines TRBV5-1 with TRBJ2-1; no firm D call. From germline, CDR1 is SGHRS and CDR2 YFSETQ. Trimming cost V 4 bases and J 4 bases, with 3 bases left between them. This CDR3 has 11 amino acids. CDR3: CASSQYNEQFF. DNA for the CDR3: TGCGCCAGCAGCCAATACAATGAGCAGTTCTTC.

The rearrangement uses TRBV4-3 and TRBJ1-2; D is unclear. CDR1 and CDR2 (germline): LGHNA, YSLEER. The CDR3 spans 15 residues. Deletions cut 3 bases from V and 4 bases from J, with 15 bases between. The CDR3 DNA sequence: TGCGCCAGCAGCCACGCCGAGGAGGGAGCCTATGGCTACACCTTC. Translating gives CASSHAEEGAYGYTF.

V is TRBV7-3 and J is TRBJ2-1; 12 positions match TRBD2. Looked up from germline, CDR1 is SGHTA and CDR2 is FQGTGA. The junction had 14 bases not matched to a gene; V was cut back by 4 bases and J by 4 bases. The CDR3 has 19 residues. This chain's CDR3 is CASSYPATSGSSPYNEQFF. Here the CDR3 DNA reads TGTGCCAGCAGCTACCCGGCGACTAGCGGGAGTTCCCCTTACAATGAGCAGTTCTTC. Supplemented by reference TRBV7-3 and TRBJ2-1, the full variable domain reads GAGVSQTPSNKVTEKGKYVELRCDPISGHTALYWYRQSLGQGPEFLIYFQGTGAADDSGLPNDRFFAVRPEGSVSTLKIQRTERGDSAVYLCASSYPATSGSSPYNEQFFGPGTRLTVL.

The V gene is TRBV4-3, the J gene TRBJ1-3; D gene uncertain. Germline CDR1 LGHNA, CDR2 YSLEER. The CDR3 extends over 14 amino acids. V lost 4 bases and J lost 3, with 10 bases in between. CDR3 nucleotides: TGCGCCAGCAGCCCTGACTTGGGTGGAAACACCATATATTTT. Protein sequence: CASSPDLGGNTIYF.

This clone was detected only once. This rearrangement joins TRBV6-2 or TRBV6-3 to TRBJ1-1; a weak D match, TRBD1 (5 bases). Per germline, CDR1 MNHEY and CDR2 SVGEGT. The CDR3 spans 16 residues. Deletions cut 0 bases from V and 4 bases from J, with 15 bases between. The CDR3 DNA reads TGTGCCAGCAGTTACTCGCCCCCGGGAGGGGTCACTGAAGCTTTCTTT. Amino acid sequence: CASSYSPPGGVTEAFF.

The V and J genes are TRBV6-5 and TRBJ2-1; D perhaps matches TRBD2 (6 bases). In germline, CDR1 is MNHEY, CDR2 SVGAGI. The ends were cut back, 6 bases at V and 5 bases at J, with 17 bases in the middle. This CDR3 is built from 15 residues. As DNA, the CDR3 is TGTGCCAGCAGCGGAGAAACGGGGGAGGACAATGAGCAGTTCTTC. Encoded protein: CASSGETGEDNEQFF.

This sequence joins TRBV2 and TRBJ2-3, with D perhaps TRBD1 or TRBD2 (5 bases each). The CDR3 runs 14 residues. Germline V gene sequence: CDR1 SNHLY, CDR2 FYNNEI. V was trimmed by 6 bases and J by 1 base, leaving 11 bases between them. CDR3 DNA: TGTGCCAGCAGGGGGGACCCACGCACAGATACGCAGTATTTT. It translates to CASRGDPRTDTQYF.

Worth noting for this clone: Other DNA variants within this sample encode the same CDR3. The genes are TRBV10-3 and TRBJ1-5; no firm D call. Trimming removed 0 bases at V and 4 bases at J, with 7 bases between. This CDR3 region has 14 residues. The germline V gene has CDR1 ENHRY and CDR2 SYGVKD. The CDR3 DNA follows: TGTGCCATCAGTGAGTCGACCGGAAATCAGCCCCAGCATTTT. This sequence encodes CAISESTGNQPQHF.

This sequence joins TRBV10-1 and TRBJ2-7, with unresolved D. The CDR3 length is 13 residues. Germline V gene sequence: CDR1 WNHNN, CDR2 SYGVQD (reference sequence). Trimming stripped 3 bases from V and 2 bases from J, with 8 bases between. For the CDR3, the DNA is TGCGCCAGCAGTGATGCAGTTACCTACGAGCAGTACTTC. Protein: CASSDAVTYEQYF.

J is TRBJ2-1 and V is TRBV24-1, with a tentative D call TRBD1 (7 bases). The CDR3 has 17 residues. Trimming removed 9 bases from V and 5 bases from J, with 25 bases in between. Germline V gene data show CDR1 as KGHDR and CDR2 as SFDVKD. For the CDR3, the DNA is TGTGCCACCTCTGGCGGGACGTGGAGGGGGCTAAACAATGAGCAGTTCTTC. This translates into CATSGGTWRGLNNEQFF.